The clone carrying this TCR beta chain was seen only once. As yet, its antigen is unknown. This sample is drawn from a study of shared clonotypes between healthy human individuals. As for the study in general: Per donor, three plates held CD4 naive cells, three held CD4 memory, two held CD8 naive and one held CD8 memory.

General observations from the study: Lower generation probabilities were found for non-shared clonotypes than for those shared by all four donors.

V was clipped by 6 bases and J by 4 bases, with 16 bases between them. Germline CDR1 is MNHNS and CDR2 is SASEGT. CDR3 size: 15 residues. This table comes from immunoSEQ multiplex PCR, and its TCRdb copy is limited to in-frame clones, with some not included. The sample carries millions of clones, about 92% recorded once. The V gene is TRBV6-1, the J gene TRBJ1-5, with a weak D call TRBD1 (5 bases). The sequenced sample was naive CD4+ T cells from PBMCs. Noted subset: CD45RA+ positively selected. The sequence was obtained from a man aged 18 to 30 in good health. Some clones in this sample may be carry-over from other donors' samples. In DNA form, the CDR3 reads TGTGCCAGCAGCCCCGGGACGGTACTTAATCAGCCCCAGCATTTT. Amino acids: CASSPGTVLNQPQHF.